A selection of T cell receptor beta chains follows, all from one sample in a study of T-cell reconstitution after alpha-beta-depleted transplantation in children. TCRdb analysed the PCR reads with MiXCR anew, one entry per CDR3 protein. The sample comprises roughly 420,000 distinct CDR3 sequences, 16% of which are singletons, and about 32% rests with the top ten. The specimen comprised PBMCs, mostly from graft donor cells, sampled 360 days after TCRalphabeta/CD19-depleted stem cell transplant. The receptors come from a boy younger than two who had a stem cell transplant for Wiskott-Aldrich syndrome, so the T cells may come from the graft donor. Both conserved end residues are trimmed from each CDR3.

ASSHSRAGSYEQY	TRBV4-3	TRBJ2-7	13
ASSLVASPLGEQY	TRBV7-9	TRBJ2-7	13
ASSYDGLSGNTIY	TRBV6-5	TRBJ1-3	13
ASSLSALSAF	TRBV28	TRBJ1-1	10
ASSSRGAGELF	TRBV5-1	TRBJ2-2	11
ASSWTSRGGEQY	TRBV5-1	TRBJ2-7	12
ASSKTSGSRLSYNEQF	TRBV2	TRBJ2-1	16
ASSYGGGVSYEQY	TRBV6-5	TRBJ2-7	13
ATSVGTQRNEQF	TRBV24-1	TRBJ2-1	12
ASTTIRLAYNEQF	TRBV2	TRBJ2-1	13
AISETGLAGGYEQY	TRBV10-3	TRBJ2-7	14
ASSIRADTQY	TRBV7-2	TRBJ2-3	10
ASSAPGTGRTGELF	TRBV9	TRBJ2-2	14
AISRDTGSYNEQF	TRBV10-3	TRBJ2-1	13
ASSPTGGRGANVLT	TRBV5-1	TRBJ2-6	14